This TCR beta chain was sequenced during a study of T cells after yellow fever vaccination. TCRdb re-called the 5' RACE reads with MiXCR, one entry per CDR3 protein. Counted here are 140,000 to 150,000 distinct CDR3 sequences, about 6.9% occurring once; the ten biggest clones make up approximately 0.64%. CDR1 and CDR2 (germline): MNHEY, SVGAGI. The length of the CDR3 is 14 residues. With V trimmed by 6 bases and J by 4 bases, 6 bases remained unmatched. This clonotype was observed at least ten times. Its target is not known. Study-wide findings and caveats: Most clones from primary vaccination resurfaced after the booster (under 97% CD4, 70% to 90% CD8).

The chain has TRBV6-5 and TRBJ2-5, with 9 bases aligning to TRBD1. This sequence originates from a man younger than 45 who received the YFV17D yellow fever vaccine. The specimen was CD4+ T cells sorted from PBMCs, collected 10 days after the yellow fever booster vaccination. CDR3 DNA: TGTGCCAGCAGCCCAGACAGGGGGGGAGAGACCCAGTACTTC. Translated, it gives CASSPDRGGETQYF.